This note documents a single T cell receptor beta chain sequence. Its target is unknown. This specimen comes from a study of cytomegalovirus exposure and HLA in healthy donors. Background on the study: The approximately 120 million unique TCR beta sequences, from roughly 170 million T cells, were found by an earlier analysis.

The CDR3 consists of 14 residues. Germline CDR1 reads SQVTM; CDR2 reads ANQGSEA. Study findings and constraints: A later analysis linked a missense variant in DCLRE1C to the trimming of TCR beta V and J genes.

Donors were ostensibly healthy at sampling, although undocumented immune exposures were probable. The PCR was carried out with 60 Vbeta primers and 13 Jbeta primers. TCRdb's table, derived via immunoSEQ multiplex PCR, lists solely in-frame clones and lacks some. The profile shows tens of thousands of clones, around 78% of them singletons. The clonotype comes from a man younger than 30 in good health and CMV-seropositive. The sequenced material came from PBMCs. The chain uses TRBV29-1 and TRBJ2-5; a possible D gene is TRBD2 (5 bases). The J call could be wrong; TRBJ2-7 is a better fit for the DNA end. CDR3 protein: CSVVVSGLSYEQYF. In DNA form, the CDR3 reads TGCAGCGTGGTGGTATCCGGACTCTCCTACGAGCAGTACTTC.